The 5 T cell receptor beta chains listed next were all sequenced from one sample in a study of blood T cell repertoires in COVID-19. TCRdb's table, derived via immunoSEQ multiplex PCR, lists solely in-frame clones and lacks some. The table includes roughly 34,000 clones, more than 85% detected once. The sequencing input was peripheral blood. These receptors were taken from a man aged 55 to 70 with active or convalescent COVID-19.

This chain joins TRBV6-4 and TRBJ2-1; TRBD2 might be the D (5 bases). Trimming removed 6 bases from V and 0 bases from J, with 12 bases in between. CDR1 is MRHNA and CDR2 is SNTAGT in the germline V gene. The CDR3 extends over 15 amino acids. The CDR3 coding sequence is TGTGCCAGCAGCGCGCAAGGGAGCTCCTACAATGAGCAGTTCTTC. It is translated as CASSAQGSSYNEQFF.

CDR3 protein: CASSYSLDIVGYTF. The DNA for the CDR3 is TGTGCCAGCAGTTACTCGTTAGATATTGTCGGCTACACCTTC. This rearrangement joins TRBV6-5 to TRBJ1-2; unclear D gene. CDR1 and CDR2 (germline): MNHEY, SVGAGI. This CDR3 region has 14 residues. V lost 0 bases and J lost 8, with 13 bases in between.

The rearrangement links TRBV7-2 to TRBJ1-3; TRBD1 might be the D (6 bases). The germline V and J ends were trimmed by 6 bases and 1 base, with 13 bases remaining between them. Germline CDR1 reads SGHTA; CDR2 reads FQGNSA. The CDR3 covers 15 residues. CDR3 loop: CASSLGGGSGNTIYF. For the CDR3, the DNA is TGTGCCAGCAGTCTAGGGGGTGGATCTGGAAACACCATATATTTT.

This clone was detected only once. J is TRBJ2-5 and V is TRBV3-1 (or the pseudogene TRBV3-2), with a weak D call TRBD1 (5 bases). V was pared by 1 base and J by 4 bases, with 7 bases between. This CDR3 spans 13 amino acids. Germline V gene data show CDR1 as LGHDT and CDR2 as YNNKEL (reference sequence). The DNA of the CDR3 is TGTGCCAGCAGCCAAGTAAGGGGAGAGACCCAGTACTTC. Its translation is CASSQVRGETQYF.

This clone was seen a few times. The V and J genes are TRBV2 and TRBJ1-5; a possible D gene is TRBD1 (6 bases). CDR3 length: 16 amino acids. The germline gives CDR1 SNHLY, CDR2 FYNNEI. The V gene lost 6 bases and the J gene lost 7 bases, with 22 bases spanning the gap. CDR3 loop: CASSALGTTGGQPQHF. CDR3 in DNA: TGTGCCAGCAGCGCCCTCGGGACAACGGGCGGGCAGCCCCAGCATTTT.